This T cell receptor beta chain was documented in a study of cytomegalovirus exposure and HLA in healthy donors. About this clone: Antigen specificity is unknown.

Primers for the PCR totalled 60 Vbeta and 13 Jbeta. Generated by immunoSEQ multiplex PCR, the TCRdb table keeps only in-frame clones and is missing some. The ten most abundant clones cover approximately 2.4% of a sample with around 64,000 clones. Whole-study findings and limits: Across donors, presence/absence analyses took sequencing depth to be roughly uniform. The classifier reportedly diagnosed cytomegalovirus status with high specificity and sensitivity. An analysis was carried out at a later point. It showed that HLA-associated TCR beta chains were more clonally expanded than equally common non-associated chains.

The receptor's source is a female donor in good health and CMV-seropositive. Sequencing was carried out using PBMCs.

The CDR3 protein is CAWREGGEDGYTF. CDR3 sequence (DNA): TGTGCCTGGCGGGAAGGCGGCGAGGACGGCTACACCTTC. This chain connects TRBV30 to TRBJ1-2; D is undetermined. Trimming left V 5 bases short and J 8 bases short, with 18 bases between. This CDR3 has 13 residues. The V gene's germline CDR1 is GTSNPN and CDR2 SVGIG (reference sequence). Looking up the rest from reference TRBV30 and TRBJ1-2 gives the full variable domain: SQTIHQWPATLVQPVGSPLSLECTVEGTSNPNLYWYRQAAGRGLQLLFYSVGIGQISSEVPQNLSASRPQDRQFILSSKKLLLSDSGFYLCAWREGGEDGYTFGSGTRLTVV.